These T cell receptor beta chains were read from a single sample in a study of CD8+ T cells in alopecia areata. Assay used: immunoSEQ multiplex PCR; TCRdb lists only in-frame clones, some missing. The sample lists around 100,000 clones; under 90% were seen once. Sequenced material: CD8+ T cells sorted from blood, taken between weeks 30 and 35, from a patient treated with tofacitinib. The receptor set was obtained from a human donor with alopecia areata. Both conserved end residues are part of each CDR3. The D gene is left open where the match is weak.

v_gene	j_gene	d_gene	CDR3aa
TRBV7-9	TRBJ1-2	TRBD1	CASSTDRDYGYTF
TRBV11-2	TRBJ2-6	TRBD2	CASRNLKRGISGANVLTF
TRBV14	TRBJ2-7	-	CASSQARGPYEQYF
TRBV9	TRBJ1-1	-	CASSPVRGANTEAFF
TRBV27	TRBJ2-1	TRBD2	CASSYSSGSINEQFF
TRBV27	TRBJ2-7	TRBD2	CASSSLAGSSYEQYF
TRBV6-1	TRBJ2-3	TRBD1	CAIEKGRGNPDTQYF
TRBV9	TRBJ2-1	-	CASTTVDSGVYNEQFF
TRBV10-2	TRBJ2-7	-	CASSENLVSYEQYF
TRBV7-9	TRBJ1-1	-	CASSDTGVQEAFF
TRBV30	TRBJ2-7	-	CAWGSRSGITYEQYF
TRBV7-9	TRBJ1-1	-	CASSLATGAFF
TRBV21-1	TRBJ1-1	-	CASTLLAVQGRADEAFF
TRBV7-9	TRBJ2-6	-	CASSLGAGVGSGANVLTF
TRBV7-8	TRBJ2-3	-	CASSLPFLGADTQYF
TRBV30	TRBJ1-2	TRBD1	CAWSVPGTGYLLTF
TRBV14	TRBJ1-1	TRBD1	CASSARQGRTEAFF
TRBV6-5	TRBJ2-1	TRBD2	CASSDLAAEQFF
TRBV5-1	TRBJ2-1	-	CASSLAGALEQFF
TRBV27	TRBJ2-3	-	CASSSVGTDTQYF
TRBV12-5	TRBJ1-2	-	CASGFVGQKNYGYTF
TRBV27	TRBJ2-5	TRBD2	CASSTLAGGQETQYF
TRBV29-1	TRBJ2-7	TRBD1	CSVEVGGQGYEQYF
TRBV4-1	TRBJ1-1	-	CASSQGVIGNTEAFF
TRBV29-1	TRBJ2-1	-	CSATELGESYNEQFF
TRBV6-5	TRBJ1-2	-	CASSTGLGGYTF
TRBV9	TRBJ2-3	TRBD2	CASGPGTSGGDTQYF
TRBV27	TRBJ2-1	TRBD2	CASSLLAGGTNEQFF
TRBV27	TRBJ2-3	-	CASSFKGTDTQYF
TRBV27	TRBJ2-5	-	CASSYGVGKTQYF
TRBV19	TRBJ2-3	TRBD1	CASSTGIDTQYF
TRBV18	TRBJ1-1	TRBD1	CASSPYGTGASRIEAFF
TRBV7-9	TRBJ1-2	-	CASGQATVNGYTF
TRBV7-3	TRBJ2-1	-	CASSPGLLYNEQFF
TRBV19	TRBJ2-7	-	CASKGSLNEQYF
TRBV4-1	TRBJ2-1	-	CASSQQSGPNEQFF
TRBV27	TRBJ1-1	-	CASSLAIGGFNTEAFF
TRBV5-4	TRBJ1-1	TRBD1	CASSFGQGTEAFF